This entry lists 18 T cell receptor beta chains sequenced from one sample in a study of technical replicates of blood from several donors. Clones were sequenced by immunoSEQ multiplex PCR, and TCRdb holds only the in-frame ones, with some missing. The table has about 99,000 clones, roughly 96% seen once. The sample consisted of T cells isolated from PBMCs. The receptors stem from a human donor in good health.

The chain is built from TRBV18 and TRBJ1-2; D possibly corresponds to TRBD1 (6 bases). Trimming shortened V by 0 bases and J by 14 bases, and 13 bases separated the two germline ends. The CDR3 runs 12 residues. Germline V gene lookup returns CDR1 KGHSH and CDR2 LQKENI. DNA for the CDR3: TGTGCCAGCTCACCACCGTCAGGGGTCGAAACCTTC. The encoded protein is CASSPPSGVETF.

The V call is TRBV6-5, the J call TRBJ2-7; TRBD2 matches at 10 bases. The CDR3 has 15 residues. CDR1 is MNHEY, CDR2 SVGAGI, per germline. The V gene end was trimmed by 6 bases and the J gene end by 2 bases; junction bases not matched to a gene: 7. In DNA, the CDR3 is TGTGCCAGCAGCCGTCTAGCGGGAGAAGCCTACGAGCAGTACTTC. This gives the protein CASSRLAGEAYEQYF.

The J gene is TRBJ2-2, the V gene TRBV5-1; tentatively, D is TRBD1 (5 bases). The CDR3 is 15 amino acids. V was trimmed by 4 bases and J by 1 base, leaving 11 bases between them. CDR1 is SGHRS, CDR2 YFSETQ, per germline. In nucleotides, the CDR3 is TGCGCCAGCAGCCCATCTACAGGGAACACCGGGGAGCTGTTTTTT. Its translation: CASSPSTGNTGELFF.

This chain links TRBV11-3 with TRBJ1-6, with 9 bases that match TRBD1. Germline CDR1 is SGHNT and CDR2 is YENEEA. V was pared by 5 bases and J by 10 bases, with 15 bases of the junction left unmatched. The CDR3 covers 17 residues. The CDR3 sequence: CASSQVLTGGILSPLHF. The CDR3 DNA reads TGTGCCAGCAGCCAAGTACTGACAGGGGGTATTTTGTCACCCCTCCACTTT.

The chain is built from TRBV11-3 and TRBJ2-1; unclear D gene. Trimming took 4 bases from V and 3 from J, leaving 13 bases between them. The CDR3 length is 15 residues. Germline CDR1 is SGHNT and CDR2 is YENEEA. CDR3 residues: CASSSTDSFYNEQFF. In DNA form, the CDR3 reads TGTGCCAGCAGCTCCACTGACTCCTTCTACAATGAGCAGTTCTTC.

The CDR3 bases are TGTGCCAGTAGTATACGGGAGACCCAGTACTTC. Translated: CASSIRETQYF. This rearrangement joins TRBV19 to TRBJ2-5; unclear D gene. CDR3 length equals 11 residues. Germline V lookup: CDR1 LNHDA, CDR2 SQIVND (reference sequence). The V end was cut by 2 bases, the J end by 5 bases, with 3 bases between.

This clone was seen once. The V and J genes are TRBV30 and TRBJ2-7; D is possibly TRBD2 (6 bases). Trimming removed 3 bases at V and 2 bases at J, with 11 bases between. The CDR3 totals 13 residues. Germline V gene data show CDR1 as GTSNPN and CDR2 as SVGIG (reference sequence). The DNA of the CDR3 is TGTGCCTGGAGCGCCGGAGGGGCCTACGAGCAGTACTTC. Encoded protein: CAWSAGGAYEQYF.

V is TRBV6-5 and J is TRBJ2-7, with 7 bases that match TRBD1. V was pared by 4 bases and J by 3 bases, with 9 bases of the junction left unmatched. Germline-derived CDR1 and CDR2 are MNHEY and SVGAGI. This CDR3 region has 15 residues. The CDR3 sequence: CASSFLTGSVYEQYF. The CDR3 bases are TGTGCCAGCAGTTTTCTGACAGGGTCAGTCTACGAGCAGTACTTC.

Concerning this clone: Germline is not matched at one junction end, which may reflect a read error. The chain employs TRBV19 and TRBJ1-2; D not certain. The CDR3 has 14 amino acids. Germline CDR1 reads LNHDA; CDR2 reads SQIVND (reference sequence). In DNA form, the CDR3 reads TGTGCCAGTACTCATGGGAGGGATAACGATGGCTACACCTTC. It is translated as CASTHGRDNDGYTF.

This chain joins TRBV7-6 and TRBJ2-3; 8 bases match TRBD1. This CDR3 is 17 amino acids long. CDR1 SGHVS and CDR2 FNYEAQ come from the germline V gene. The J segment lost 0 bases and the V segment lost 4 bases, leaving 9 bases of the junction unmatched. The CDR3 region has the DNA TGTGCCAGCAGCTCTCTCCCGGGACAGGAAAGCACAGATACGCAGTATTTT. Translation gives CASSSLPGQESTDTQYF.

The V and J genes are TRBV27 and TRBJ2-5; a weak D match, TRBD1 (6 bases). Germline CDR1 is MNHEY and CDR2 is SMNVEV (reference sequence). The ends were cut back, 4 bases at V and 4 bases at J, with 19 bases in the middle. The CDR3 length is 16 residues. In nucleotides, the CDR3 is TGTGCCAGCAGTTATCTACCCGGGACAAAAAGAGAGACCCAGTACTTC. Translating it yields CASSYLPGTKRETQYF.

The chain couples TRBV25-1 to TRBJ1-2, with TRBD1 as a possible D gene (5 bases). The CDR3 spans 12 residues. The germline V gene encodes CDR1 MGHDK and CDR2 SYGVNS. Trimming shortened V by 3 bases and J by 6 bases, and 8 bases separated the two germline ends. DNA of the CDR3: TGTGCCAGCAGTGATCCAGGGCATGGCTACACCTTC. Translation: CASSDPGHGYTF.

The chain joins TRBV2 to TRBJ2-5; the D gene is possibly TRBD1 (6 bases). Germline V gene lookup returns CDR1 SNHLY and CDR2 FYNNEI. This CDR3 has 14 amino acids. V shed 7 bases and J shed 5 bases, with 17 bases lying between them. The CDR3 DNA reads as TGTGCCAGCATGACAGGCCCAGGAGGTGAGACCCAGTACTTC. Encoded protein: CASMTGPGGETQYF.

The V gene is TRBV15, the J gene TRBJ1-1, with a possible D match to TRBD1 (6 bases). The CDR3 totals 16 residues. CDR1 is LNHNV and CDR2 is YYDKDF in the germline V gene (reference sequence). The V end was cut by 7 bases, the J end by 1 base, with 19 bases between. In DNA, the CDR3 is TGTGCCACCACCACCCGGGGGGGCGGATCGAACACTGAAGCTTTCTTT. This translates into CATTTRGGGSNTEAFF.

The chain couples TRBV5-8 to TRBJ2-1, with 11 bases aligning to TRBD2. There are 13 residues in the CDR3. V trimming: 9 bases; J trimming: 4 bases; junction bases outside the gene matches: 3. The germline gives CDR1 SGHTS, CDR2 YDEGEE. CDR3 region: CATGLAEYNEQFF. DNA of the CDR3: TGTGCCACGGGACTAGCGGAATACAATGAGCAGTTCTTC. The complete variable domain, with remaining parts taken from reference TRBV5-8 and TRBJ2-1, reads EAGVTQSPTHLIKTRGQQATLRCSPISGHTSVYWYQQALGLGLQFLLWYDEGEERNRGNFPPRFSGRQFPNYSSELNVNALELEDSALYLCATGLAEYNEQFFGPGTRLTVL.

The chain joins TRBV7-9 to TRBJ2-3; 7 bases are shared with TRBD1. With V trimmed by 6 bases and J by 4 bases, 4 bases remained unmatched. Germline values: CDR1 SEHNR, CDR2 FQNEAQ (reference sequence). The CDR3 contains 13 residues. CDR3 residues: CASSSTGADTQYF. In DNA, the CDR3 is TGTGCCAGCAGTTCCACAGGGGCAGATACGCAGTATTTT.

The chain carries TRBV4-1 and TRBJ2-7; D perhaps matches TRBD2 (5 bases). Germline-derived CDR1 and CDR2 are MGHRA and YSYEKL. Trimming pared 6 bases from V and 6 bases from J, leaving 18 bases between. The CDR3 contains 14 residues. The CDR3 DNA sequence: TGCGCCAGCAGGAGGGAGCCCTCTTCGGGCGAGCAGTACTTC. Its translation: CASRREPSSGEQYF.

Notes on this clone: Germline and junction disagree at one end, which may indicate a read error. J is TRBJ1-3 and V is TRBV7-7; unclear D gene. CDR3 length equals 15 residues. Germline-derived CDR1 and CDR2 are SSHAT and FNYEAQ (reference sequence). The CDR3 nucleotides read TGTGCTAGCAGCTTAAGTACGGGCTCTGGAAACACCATATATTTT. Protein: CASSLSTGSGNTIYF.